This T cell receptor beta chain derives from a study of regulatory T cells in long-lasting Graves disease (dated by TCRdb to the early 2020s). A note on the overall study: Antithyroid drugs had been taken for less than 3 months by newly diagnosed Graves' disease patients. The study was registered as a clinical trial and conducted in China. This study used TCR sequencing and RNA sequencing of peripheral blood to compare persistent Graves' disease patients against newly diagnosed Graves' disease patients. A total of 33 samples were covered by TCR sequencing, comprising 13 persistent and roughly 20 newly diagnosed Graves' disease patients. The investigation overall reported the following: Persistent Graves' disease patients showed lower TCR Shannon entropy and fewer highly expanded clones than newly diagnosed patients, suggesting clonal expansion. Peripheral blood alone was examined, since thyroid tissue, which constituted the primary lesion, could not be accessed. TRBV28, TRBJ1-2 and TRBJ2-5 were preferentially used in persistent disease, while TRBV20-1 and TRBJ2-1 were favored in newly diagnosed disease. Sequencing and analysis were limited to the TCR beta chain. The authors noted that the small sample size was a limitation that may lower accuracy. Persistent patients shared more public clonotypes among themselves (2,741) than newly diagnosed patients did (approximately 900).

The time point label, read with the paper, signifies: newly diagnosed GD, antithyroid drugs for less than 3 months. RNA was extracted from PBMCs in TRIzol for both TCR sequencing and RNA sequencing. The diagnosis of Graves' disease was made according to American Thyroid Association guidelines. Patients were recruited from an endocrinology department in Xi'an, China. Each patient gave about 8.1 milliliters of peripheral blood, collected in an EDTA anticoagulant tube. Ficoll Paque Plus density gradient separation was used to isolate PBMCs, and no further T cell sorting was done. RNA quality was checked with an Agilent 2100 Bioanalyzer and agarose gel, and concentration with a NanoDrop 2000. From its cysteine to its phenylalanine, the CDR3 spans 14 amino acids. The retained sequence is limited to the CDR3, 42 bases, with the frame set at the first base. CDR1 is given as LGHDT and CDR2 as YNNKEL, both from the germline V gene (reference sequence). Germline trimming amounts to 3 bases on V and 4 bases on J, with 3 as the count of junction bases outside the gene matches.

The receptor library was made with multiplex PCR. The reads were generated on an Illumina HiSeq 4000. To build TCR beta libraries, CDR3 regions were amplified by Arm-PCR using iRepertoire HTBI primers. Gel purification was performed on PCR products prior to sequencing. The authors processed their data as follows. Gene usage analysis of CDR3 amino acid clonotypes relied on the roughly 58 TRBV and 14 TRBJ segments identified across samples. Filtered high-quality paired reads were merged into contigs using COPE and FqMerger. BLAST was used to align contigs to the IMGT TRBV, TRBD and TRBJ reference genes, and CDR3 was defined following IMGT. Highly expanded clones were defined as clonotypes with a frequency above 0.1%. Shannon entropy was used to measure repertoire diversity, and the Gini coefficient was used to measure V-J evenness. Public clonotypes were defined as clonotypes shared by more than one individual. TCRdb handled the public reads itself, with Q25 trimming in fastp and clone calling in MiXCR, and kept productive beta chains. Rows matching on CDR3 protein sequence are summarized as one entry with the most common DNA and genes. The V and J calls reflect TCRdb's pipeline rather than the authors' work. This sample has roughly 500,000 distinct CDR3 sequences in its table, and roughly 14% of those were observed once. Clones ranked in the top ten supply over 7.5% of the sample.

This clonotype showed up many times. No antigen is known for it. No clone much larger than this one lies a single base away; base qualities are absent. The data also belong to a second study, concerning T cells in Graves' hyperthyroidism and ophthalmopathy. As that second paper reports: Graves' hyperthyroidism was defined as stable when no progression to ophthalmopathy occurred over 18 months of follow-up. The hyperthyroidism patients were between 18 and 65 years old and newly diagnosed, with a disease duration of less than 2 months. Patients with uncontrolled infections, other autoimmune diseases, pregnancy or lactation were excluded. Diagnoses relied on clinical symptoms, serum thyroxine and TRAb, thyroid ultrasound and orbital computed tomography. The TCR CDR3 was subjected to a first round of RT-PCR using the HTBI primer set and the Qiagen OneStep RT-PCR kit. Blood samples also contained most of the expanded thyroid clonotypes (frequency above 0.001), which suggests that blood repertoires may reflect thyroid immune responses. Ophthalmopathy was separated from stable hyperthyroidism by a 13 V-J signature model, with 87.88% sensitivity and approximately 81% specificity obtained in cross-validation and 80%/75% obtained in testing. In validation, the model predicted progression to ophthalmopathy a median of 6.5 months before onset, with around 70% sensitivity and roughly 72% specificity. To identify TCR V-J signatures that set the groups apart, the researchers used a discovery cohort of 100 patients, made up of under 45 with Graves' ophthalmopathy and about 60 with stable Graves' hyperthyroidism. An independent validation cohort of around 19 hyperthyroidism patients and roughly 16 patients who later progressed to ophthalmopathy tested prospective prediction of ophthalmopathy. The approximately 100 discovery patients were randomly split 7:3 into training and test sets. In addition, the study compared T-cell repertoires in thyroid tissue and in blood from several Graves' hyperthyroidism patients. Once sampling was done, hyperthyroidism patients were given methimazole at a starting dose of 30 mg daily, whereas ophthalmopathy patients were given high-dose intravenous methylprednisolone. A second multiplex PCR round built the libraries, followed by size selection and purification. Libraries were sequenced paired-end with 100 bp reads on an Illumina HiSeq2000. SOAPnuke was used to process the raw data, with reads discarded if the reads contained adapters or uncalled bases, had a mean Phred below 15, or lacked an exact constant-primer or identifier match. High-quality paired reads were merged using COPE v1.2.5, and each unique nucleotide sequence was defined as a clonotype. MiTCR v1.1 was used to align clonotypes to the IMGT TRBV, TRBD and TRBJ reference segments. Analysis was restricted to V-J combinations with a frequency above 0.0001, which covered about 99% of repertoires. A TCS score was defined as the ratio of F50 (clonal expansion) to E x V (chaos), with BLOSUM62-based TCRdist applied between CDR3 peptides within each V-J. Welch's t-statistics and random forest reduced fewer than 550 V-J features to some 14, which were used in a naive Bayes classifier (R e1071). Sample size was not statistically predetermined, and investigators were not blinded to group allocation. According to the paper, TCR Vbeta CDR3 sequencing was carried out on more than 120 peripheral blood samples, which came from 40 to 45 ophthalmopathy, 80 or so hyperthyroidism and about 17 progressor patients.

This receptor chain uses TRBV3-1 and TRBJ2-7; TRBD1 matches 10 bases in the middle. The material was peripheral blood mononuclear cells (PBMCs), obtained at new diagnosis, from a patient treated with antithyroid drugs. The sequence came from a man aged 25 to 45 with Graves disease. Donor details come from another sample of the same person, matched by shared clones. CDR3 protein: CASSQGQGPYEQYF. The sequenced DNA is TGTGCCAGCAGCCAGGGACAGGGGCCTTACGAGCAGTACTTC.